The rows below give T cell receptor beta chains drawn from one sample of a study of regulatory T cells in long-lasting Graves disease. TCRdb reprocessed the multiplex PCR reads with MiXCR, giving one entry per CDR3 protein. The sample includes about 320,000 distinct CDR3 sequences, over 15% of them seen just once. The sequencing here drew on peripheral blood mononuclear cells (PBMCs), taken at new diagnosis, from a patient treated with antithyroid drugs. The receptor source for this set is a female donor with Graves disease. CDR3s include the opening cysteine and the closing phenylalanine or tryptophan. The D gene is left open where the match is weak. Only part of the rows carry a size: once, few, many, or a class if the clone is expanded.

v_call,j_call,clone_size,d_call,cdr3_nt,cdr3_aa
TRBV7-9,TRBJ2-1,many,TRBD2,TGTGCCAGCACCAAACCCGGGACTAACTCCTACAATGAGCAGTTCTTC,CASTKPGTNSYNEQFF
TRBV6-1,TRBJ1-2,NA,TRBD1,TGTGCCAGCAGACCGGGACAGAGTCTCTATGGCTACACCTTC,CASRPGQSLYGYTF
TRBV27,TRBJ1-5,many,NA,TGTGCCAGCAGTTTATACCGGACCGACAATCAGCCCCAGCATTTT,CASSLYRTDNQPQHF
TRBV29-1,TRBJ2-3,few,NA,TGCAGCGTTGATTCGACAGTTGATACGCAGTATTTT,CSVDSTVDTQYF
TRBV5-1,TRBJ1-4,many,TRBD1,TGCGCCAGCAGCCGGGGGGGGACAGCTAATGAAAAACTGTTTTTT,CASSRGGTANEKLFF
TRBV28,TRBJ1-2,many,NA,TGTGCCAGCAGAGAAGGACAGACCTATGGCTACACCTTC,CASREGQTYGYTF
TRBV28,TRBJ2-1,NA,NA,TGTGCCAGCAGCCCAGGGGGGACCTACAATGAGCAGTTCTTC,CASSPGGTYNEQFF
TRBV5-1,TRBJ2-5,many,NA,TGCGCCAGCAGCCTGGCAGCCGAAGGGACCCAGTACTTC,CASSLAAEGTQYF
TRBV7-9,TRBJ2-6,many,NA,TGTGCCAGCAGCTTAGTACCGGAGGCAGAAAGCTCTGGGGCCAACGTCCTGACTTTC,CASSLVPEAESSGANVLTF
TRBV7-6,TRBJ2-3,many,TRBD2,TGTGCCAGCACCGTTAGGGCTAGCGGGGGTGGTCGAGATACGCAGTATTTT,CASTVRASGGGRDTQYF
TRBV29-1,TRBJ2-1,few,TRBD2,TGCAGCACTCCGGGACTAGCTATCTGCAATGAGCAGTTCTTC,CSTPGLAICNEQFF
TRBV15,TRBJ2-5,many,NA,TGTGCCACCAGCAGAGATATCGGGGGAGAGGAGACCCAGTACTTC,CATSRDIGGEETQYF
TRBV24-1,TRBJ2-7,many,TRBD1,TGTGCCACCAGTGATCCCGGACAGGGGGCGCAGTACTTC,CATSDPGQGAQYF
TRBV5-5,TRBJ1-1,NA,NA,TGTGCCAGCAGCTTGTATCCCCAGGGAAGCACTGAAGCTTTCTTT,CASSLYPQGSTEAFF
TRBV3-1,TRBJ1-1,many,NA,TGTGCCAGCAGCCTGCAAGCCGCCGACACTGAAGCTTTCTTT,CASSLQAADTEAFF
TRBV5-1,TRBJ2-4,few,NA,TGCGCCAGCAGCTTGACTCACCACCCAGGGTTCGGGAAAAACATTCAGTACTTC,CASSLTHHPGFGKNIQYF
TRBV27,TRBJ2-1,many,NA,TGTGCCAGCAGTTTCTCCCGGACAGAGAGCTCCTACAATGAGCAGTTCTTC,CASSFSRTESSYNEQFF
TRBV24-1,TRBJ2-4,NA,NA,TGTGCCACCAACGGGAGCAGGGTCAAAAACATTCGGTACTTC,CATNGSRVKNIRYF
TRBV27,TRBJ2-1,many,NA,TGTGCCAGCACCGACGGGGTAAATACAATGAACAATGAGCAGTTCTTC,CASTDGVNTMNNEQFF
TRBV27,TRBJ2-1,many,TRBD2,TGTGCCAGCAGTTTGACTAGCGGCTACTACAATGAGCAGTTCTTC,CASSLTSGYYNEQFF
TRBV12-3/TRBV12-4,TRBJ2-7,many,NA,TGTGCCAGCAGTTTTGAGGGGCCCTTACCCGTGAGGGGGATTGGCTACGAGCAGTACTTC,CASSFEGPLPVRGIGYEQYF
TRBV6-1,TRBJ1-5,NA,NA,TGTGCCAGCAGTAACGGGCAGCCCCAGCATTTT,CASSNGQPQHF
TRBV7-2,TRBJ2-3,many,TRBD2,TGTGCCAGCAGCTTATGGGGAGCGGGACTAGGCCCGATGGATACGCAGTATTTT,CASSLWGAGLGPMDTQYF
TRBV14,TRBJ2-1,NA,TRBD2,TGTGCCAGCAGCCCGATGCTGGCGGGAGAAGGGCTTGAGCAGCTCTTC,CASSPMLAGEGLEQLF
TRBV15,TRBJ1-2,NA,TRBD1,TGTGCCACCAGCAGTTGGACAGGGGCGGATAACTATGGCTACACCTTC,CATSSWTGADNYGYTF
TRBV27,TRBJ2-1,NA,NA,TGTGCCACCAGTGATGGGGGATCGGGACTTTCCTACAATGAGCAGTTCTTC,CATSDGGSGLSYNEQFF
TRBV3-1,TRBJ2-5,many,TRBD2,TGTGCCAGCAGCCAAGCCCCGGGGGGGGAAGAGACCCAGTACTTC,CASSQAPGGEETQYF
TRBV5-1,TRBJ2-7,many,TRBD2,TGCGCCAGCAGCTTGTCCGGGGGGAACACTCGATACGAGCAGTACTTC,CASSLSGGNTRYEQYF
TRBV25-1,TRBJ1-2,NA,NA,TGTGCCAGCAGTGAGGGGCGATACGGATCCTATGGCTACACCTTC,CASSEGRYGSYGYTF
TRBV3-1,TRBJ2-5,many,TRBD2,TGTGCCAGCAGCCAAGATCGGGGGACTAGCCAAGAGACCCAGTACTTC,CASSQDRGTSQETQYF
TRBV28,TRBJ2-1,NA,TRBD2,TGTGCCAGCAGTTTCCCGGTACTAGCGGGAGCTCCCCGCCCCTTATACAATGAGCAGTTCTTC,CASSFPVLAGAPRPLYNEQFF
TRBV6-1,TRBJ2-3,many,TRBD2,TGTGCCAGCAGTCCGGGACTAGCGGACACAGATACGCAGTATTTT,CASSPGLADTDTQYF
TRBV20-1,TRBJ2-3,many,NA,TGCAGTGCTAGGAGGTTAGCGGAACACGGGACAGATACGCAGTATTTT,CSARRLAEHGTDTQYF
TRBV5-1,TRBJ2-7,few,NA,TGCGCCAGCCGATACCCTCCGGGGGCCGAGCAGTACTTC,CASRYPPGAEQYF
TRBV6-1,TRBJ2-7,many,TRBD2,TGTGCCAGCAGTACTAGCGGGAGATTATTGTACGAGCAGTACTTC,CASSTSGRLLYEQYF
TRBV3-1,TRBJ2-2,many,NA,TGTGCCAGCAGCGACGGTGATAGCAGGTCCGGGGAGCTGTTTTTT,CASSDGDSRSGELFF
TRBV19,TRBJ2-2,few,NA,TGTGCCAGTGGATTGGCTAACACCGGGGAGCTGTTTTTT,CASGLANTGELFF
TRBV10-2,TRBJ2-1,many,NA,TGCGCCAGCAGTCAGGGCCAGAGGGATGAGCAGTTCTTC,CASSQGQRDEQFF
TRBV5-1,TRBJ2-7,once,TRBD2,TGCGCCAGCAGTGTCCCGGGACTAGCGGGAGTCTTCTCCTACGAGCAGTACTTC,CASSVPGLAGVFSYEQYF
TRBV2,TRBJ1-2,many,TRBD1,TGTGCCAGCATCGAGGACAGGGGGCCTGACTATGGCTACACCTTC,CASIEDRGPDYGYTF
TRBV18,TRBJ2-7,NA,NA,TGTGCCAGCTCACCAAGAACAGGGCTAGACGAGCAGTACTTC,CASSPRTGLDEQYF
TRBV4-1,TRBJ1-2,NA,TRBD1,TGCGCCAGCAGCCGACCTAATGAGGGGGCTGGGGGCTACACCTTC,CASSRPNEGAGGYTF